This is a list of T cell receptor beta chains from one sample in a study of T cell clonotyping in hematopoietic cell transplantation. The repertoire was sequenced with immunoSEQ multiplex PCR; TCRdb's copy has only in-frame clones and lacks some. The data contain about 70,000 clones, 94% of them singletons. Sequencing was performed on peripheral blood mononuclear cells. The origin of the receptors is a man aged 45-60 years in good health. Some clones in this sample may be carry-over from other donors' samples. CDR3s include the opening cysteine and the closing phenylalanine or tryptophan. D genes are given only for firm matches. For some rows the clone size is stated as once, few or many, or as a class when expanded; others skip it.

cdr3_length: 15
v_call: TRBV4-1
j_call: TRBJ2-7
d_call: TRBD2
clone_size: -
cdr3_aa: CASRRTGTSSYEQYF
cdr3_nt: TGCGCCAGCAGGCGAACCGGGACTAGCAGCTACGAGCAGTACTTC

cdr3_length: 14
v_call: TRBV6-5
j_call: TRBJ1-1
d_call: TRBD1
clone_size: -
cdr3_aa: CASRPRQGRTEAFF
cdr3_nt: TGTGCCAGCAGGCCCCGACAGGGTCGGACTGAAGCTTTCTTT

cdr3_length: 13
v_call: TRBV30
j_call: TRBJ1-4
d_call: -
clone_size: -
cdr3_aa: CAWSSRANEKLFF
cdr3_nt: TGTGCCTGGAGTTCAAGGGCTAATGAAAAACTGTTTTTT

cdr3_length: 15
v_call: TRBV30
j_call: TRBJ1-4
d_call: TRBD1
clone_size: -
cdr3_aa: CAWSGATGVNEKLFF
cdr3_nt: TGTGCCTGGAGTGGGGCGACAGGGGTGAACGAAAAACTGTTTTTT

cdr3_length: 17
v_call: TRBV7-9
j_call: TRBJ1-5
d_call: TRBD1
clone_size: -
cdr3_aa: CASSGGQGAKGNQPQHF
cdr3_nt: TGTGCCAGCAGCGGTGGACAGGGGGCCAAGGGCAATCAGCCCCAGCATTTT

cdr3_length: 14
v_call: TRBV7-8
j_call: TRBJ1-2
d_call: TRBD1
clone_size: -
cdr3_aa: CASSLDRSSYGYTF
cdr3_nt: TGTGCCAGCAGCTTGGACAGGTCCTCGTATGGCTACACCTTC

cdr3_length: 13
v_call: TRBV7-8
j_call: TRBJ2-3
d_call: -
clone_size: once
cdr3_aa: CASFSGSIQGTYF
cdr3_nt: TGTGCCAGCTTTTCCGGATCGATCCAGGGAACGTATTTT

cdr3_length: 16
v_call: TRBV11-2
j_call: TRBJ2-1
d_call: -
clone_size: -
cdr3_aa: CASSLLGGTGDNEQFF
cdr3_nt: TGTGCCAGCAGCTTGTTAGGTGGGACGGGCGACAATGAGCAGTTCTTC

cdr3_length: 15
v_call: TRBV9
j_call: TRBJ1-1
d_call: -
clone_size: few
cdr3_aa: CASSAHEMWDTEAFF
cdr3_nt: TGTGCCAGCAGCGCCCACGAGATGTGGGACACTGAAGCTTTCTTT

cdr3_length: 14
v_call: TRBV30
j_call: TRBJ1-1
d_call: -
clone_size: -
cdr3_aa: CAWRTVGVRTEAFF
cdr3_nt: TGTGCCTGGAGGACCGTTGGGGTTAGGACTGAAGCTTTCTTT

cdr3_length: 16
v_call: TRBV11-2
j_call: TRBJ2-2
d_call: TRBD2
clone_size: -
cdr3_aa: CASSFPSGGGTGELFF
cdr3_nt: TGTGCCAGCAGCTTCCCGTCCGGCGGGGGGACCGGGGAGCTGTTTTTT

cdr3_length: 16
v_call: TRBV7-6
j_call: TRBJ2-7
d_call: TRBD2
clone_size: -
cdr3_aa: CASSLEARGGAGEQYF
cdr3_nt: TGTGCCAGCAGCTTAGAGGCCCGCGGGGGGGCGGGCGAGCAGTACTTC

cdr3_length: 19
v_call: TRBV28
j_call: TRBJ2-3
d_call: TRBD1
clone_size: -
cdr3_aa: CASSSSPGTGVSSTDTQYF
cdr3_nt: TGTGCCAGCAGTTCATCGCCCGGGACAGGGGTTTCCAGCACAGATACGCAGTATTTT

cdr3_length: 15
v_call: TRBV2
j_call: TRBJ1-5
d_call: TRBD1
clone_size: -
cdr3_aa: CASSQRQGLNQPQHF
cdr3_nt: TGTGCCAGCAGTCAGAGACAGGGGCTCAATCAGCCCCAGCATTTT

cdr3_length: 12
v_call: TRBV29-1
j_call: TRBJ2-2
d_call: TRBD1
clone_size: -
cdr3_aa: CSVPGGTGELFF
cdr3_nt: TGCAGCGTTCCAGGGGGCACCGGGGAGCTGTTTTTT

cdr3_length: 16
v_call: TRBV7-6
j_call: TRBJ2-3
d_call: TRBD2
clone_size: -
cdr3_aa: CASSPAGRAGSDTQYF
cdr3_nt: TGTGCCAGCAGCCCCGCCGGGAGGGCCGGTTCAGATACGCAGTATTTT

cdr3_length: 12
v_call: TRBV28
j_call: TRBJ1-5
d_call: TRBD1
clone_size: -
cdr3_aa: CATGQGDQPQHF
cdr3_nt: TGTGCCACTGGACAGGGAGATCAGCCCCAGCATTTT

cdr3_length: 14
v_call: TRBV27
j_call: TRBJ2-1
d_call: -
clone_size: -
cdr3_aa: CASSSPRPQGEQFF
cdr3_nt: TGTGCCAGCAGTTCCCCCCGTCCCCAGGGTGAGCAGTTCTTC

cdr3_length: 11
v_call: TRBV20-1
j_call: TRBJ1-1
d_call: -
clone_size: once
cdr3_aa: CSAVRVGEAFF
cdr3_nt: TGCAGTGCGGTTCGGGTAGGTGAAGCTTTCTTT

cdr3_length: 15
v_call: TRBV6-4
j_call: TRBJ2-7
d_call: TRBD2
clone_size: -
cdr3_aa: CASPGEEREGYEQYF
cdr3_nt: TGTGCCAGCCCGGGGGAGGAGCGGGAGGGTTACGAGCAGTACTTC

cdr3_length: 14
v_call: TRBV28
j_call: TRBJ1-5
d_call: -
clone_size: -
cdr3_aa: CASSFGSRNQPQHF
cdr3_nt: TGTGCCAGCAGTTTTGGCAGTCGTAATCAGCCCCAGCATTTT

cdr3_length: 13
v_call: TRBV27
j_call: TRBJ2-7
d_call: -
clone_size: few
cdr3_aa: CASRTGLNYEQYF
cdr3_nt: TGTGCCAGCAGGACGGGCCTCAACTACGAGCAGTACTTC

cdr3_length: 13
v_call: TRBV6-1
j_call: TRBJ2-7
d_call: -
clone_size: -
cdr3_aa: CASSVASSYEQYF
cdr3_nt: TGTGCCAGCAGTGTGGCCAGTTCCTACGAGCAGTACTTC

cdr3_length: 13
v_call: TRBV28
j_call: TRBJ1-5
d_call: -
clone_size: -
cdr3_aa: CASRGWSNQPQHF
cdr3_nt: TGTGCCAGTAGGGGATGGAGCAATCAGCCCCAGCATTTT

cdr3_length: 15
v_call: TRBV11-1
j_call: TRBJ2-7
d_call: TRBD1
clone_size: few
cdr3_aa: CASSIRPGTVYEQYF
cdr3_nt: TGTGCCAGCAGCATTAGACCAGGGACAGTCTACGAGCAGTACTTC

cdr3_length: 15
v_call: TRBV15
j_call: TRBJ1-5
d_call: -
clone_size: -
cdr3_aa: CATSTKGNGNQPQHF
cdr3_nt: TGTGCCACCAGCACCAAGGGGAACGGGAATCAGCCCCAGCATTTT

cdr3_length: 13
v_call: TRBV19
j_call: TRBJ1-5
d_call: -
clone_size: -
cdr3_aa: CASSISPNQPQHF
cdr3_nt: TGTGCCAGTAGTATTAGTCCGAATCAGCCCCAGCATTTT

cdr3_length: 12
v_call: TRBV28
j_call: TRBJ1-1
d_call: -
clone_size: -
cdr3_aa: CASSTLLTEAFF
cdr3_nt: TGTGCCAGCAGTACGCTTTTAACTGAAGCTTTCTTT

cdr3_length: 15
v_call: TRBV5-6
j_call: TRBJ1-5
d_call: -
clone_size: -
cdr3_aa: CASSQGGVPSQPQHF
cdr3_nt: TGTGCCAGCAGCCAAGGTGGAGTTCCCAGTCAGCCCCAGCATTTT

cdr3_length: 15
v_call: TRBV6-1
j_call: TRBJ1-6
d_call: TRBD1
clone_size: -
cdr3_aa: CASSSFGTGSSPLHF
cdr3_nt: TGTGCCAGCAGCTCGTTCGGGACAGGGAGTTCACCCCTCCACTTT

cdr3_length: 12
v_call: TRBV6-5
j_call: TRBJ2-3
d_call: -
clone_size: -
cdr3_aa: CASSPTGDTQYF
cdr3_nt: TGTGCCAGCAGCCCCACCGGGGATACGCAGTATTTT

cdr3_length: 13
v_call: TRBV4-2
j_call: TRBJ1-5
d_call: -
clone_size: -
cdr3_aa: CASSQDKHQPQHF
cdr3_nt: TGTGCCAGCAGCCAAGACAAACATCAGCCCCAGCATTTT

cdr3_length: 16
v_call: TRBV27
j_call: TRBJ1-1
d_call: -
clone_size: once
cdr3_aa: CASSFGRPSGYTEAFF
cdr3_nt: TGTGCCAGCAGTTTTGGTCGTCCTTCTGGGTACACTGAAGCTTTCTTT

cdr3_length: 15
v_call: TRBV29-1
j_call: TRBJ1-1
d_call: TRBD1
clone_size: -
cdr3_aa: CSVCRDSTAETEAFF
cdr3_nt: TGCAGCGTGTGTCGGGACAGCACCGCGGAGACTGAAGCTTTCTTT

cdr3_length: 16
v_call: TRBV4-2
j_call: TRBJ2-7
d_call: -
clone_size: -
cdr3_aa: CASSQDWGAPTYEQYF
cdr3_nt: TGTGCCAGCAGCCAAGATTGGGGAGCGCCTACCTACGAGCAGTACTTC

cdr3_length: 13
v_call: TRBV6-5
j_call: TRBJ1-2
d_call: -
clone_size: few
cdr3_aa: CASSSGLDYGYTF
cdr3_nt: TGTGCCAGCAGTTCCGGACTGGACTATGGCTACACCTTC

cdr3_length: 13
v_call: TRBV4-3
j_call: TRBJ2-1
d_call: -
clone_size: -
cdr3_aa: CASSQAGSNEQFF
cdr3_nt: TGCGCCAGCAGCCAAGCGGGGTCGAATGAGCAGTTCTTC

cdr3_length: 15
v_call: TRBV4-2
j_call: TRBJ2-7
d_call: TRBD2
clone_size: -
cdr3_aa: CASSPTGGYVHEQYF
cdr3_nt: TGTGCCAGCAGCCCTACCGGGGGGTACGTCCACGAGCAGTACTTC

cdr3_length: 16
v_call: TRBV2
j_call: TRBJ2-3
d_call: -
clone_size: -
cdr3_aa: CASRDVARWAGDTQYF
cdr3_nt: TGTGCCAGCAGAGACGTCGCCAGGTGGGCAGGGGATACGCAGTATTTT

cdr3_length: 13
v_call: TRBV16
j_call: TRBJ2-7
d_call: TRBD1
clone_size: -
cdr3_aa: CASTLTGQSEQYF
cdr3_nt: TGTGCCAGCACCTTGACAGGGCAGAGCGAGCAGTACTTC

cdr3_length: 14
v_call: TRBV2
j_call: TRBJ1-5
d_call: -
clone_size: few
cdr3_aa: CASSEIQGGQPQHF
cdr3_nt: TGTGCCAGCAGTGAAATTCAGGGTGGACAGCCCCAGCATTTT

cdr3_length: 14
v_call: TRBV2
j_call: TRBJ2-7
d_call: TRBD1
clone_size: -
cdr3_aa: CASKGARLSYEQYF
cdr3_nt: TGTGCCAGCAAGGGGGCGAGACTCTCCTACGAGCAGTACTTC

cdr3_length: 14
v_call: TRBV19
j_call: TRBJ1-5
d_call: -
clone_size: -
cdr3_aa: CASSGRSSNQPQHF
cdr3_nt: TGTGCCAGCTCCGGCCGGAGTAGCAATCAGCCCCAGCATTTT

cdr3_length: 15
v_call: TRBV6-5
j_call: TRBJ2-2
d_call: TRBD1
clone_size: -
cdr3_aa: CASSTTGTNTGELFF
cdr3_nt: TGTGCCAGCAGTACGACAGGGACGAACACCGGGGAGCTGTTTTTT

cdr3_length: 13
v_call: TRBV11-2
j_call: TRBJ1-1
d_call: -
clone_size: -
cdr3_aa: CASSLDPGAEAFF
cdr3_nt: TGTGCCAGCAGCTTAGATCCAGGGGCTGAAGCTTTCTTT

cdr3_length: 20
v_call: TRBV15
j_call: TRBJ2-4
d_call: TRBD1
clone_size: -
cdr3_aa: CATSRGIEQTGTEGQNIQYF
cdr3_nt: TGTGCCACCAGCAGAGGAATAGAACAGACCGGGACAGAGGGGCAAAACATTCAGTACTTC

cdr3_length: 15
v_call: TRBV7-8
j_call: TRBJ2-3
d_call: TRBD2
clone_size: -
cdr3_aa: CASSLQREGPDTQYF
cdr3_nt: TGTGCCAGCAGCTTACAGCGGGAGGGCCCGGATACGCAGTATTTT

cdr3_length: 14
v_call: TRBV27
j_call: TRBJ1-5
d_call: TRBD1
clone_size: -
cdr3_aa: CASSGGQGGQPQHF
cdr3_nt: TGTGCCAGCAGTGGTGGACAGGGCGGTCAGCCCCAGCATTTT

cdr3_length: 14
v_call: TRBV7-2
j_call: TRBJ2-7
d_call: -
clone_size: -
cdr3_aa: CASSLVAENYEQYF
cdr3_nt: TGTGCCAGCAGCTTAGTTGCGGAAAATTACGAGCAGTACTTC